The sequence of this TCR beta chain was determined in a study of blood T cell repertoires in COVID-19. V shed 3 bases, J shed 2 bases, and the junction held 1 base outside the gene matches. In germline, CDR1 is LNHDA, CDR2 SQIVND (reference sequence). This CDR3 region has 14 residues. TCRdb keeps only in-frame clones here, not all; method: immunoSEQ multiplex PCR. The data contain about 71,000 clones, roughly 84% of them singletons. Sequenced input: peripheral blood. V gene TRBV19 combines with J gene TRBJ2-7; 10 nucleotides match TRBD1. This receptor was obtained from a man aged 25 to 40 with COVID-19, enrolled during active disease. CDR3 sequence (DNA): TGTGCCAGTAGTATGGGGACAGGGGCCTACGAGCAGTACTTC. The encoded protein is CASSMGTGAYEQYF.